The 18 T cell receptor beta chains below were found in one sample sequenced in a study of cytomegalovirus exposure and HLA in healthy donors. This PCR relied on a set of 60 Vbeta primers and 13 Jbeta primers. Assay: immunoSEQ multiplex PCR; the TCRdb copy retains only in-frame clones and omits some. This sample yields under 110,000 clones, of which around 85% are seen a single time; approximately 3.7% belongs to the top ten. Sample: PBMCs. These receptors all stem from a man aged 55-75 years in good health and CMV-seronegative.

The chain recombines TRBV19 with TRBJ2-7; D possibly corresponds to TRBD2 (8 bases). Trimming shortened V by 7 bases and J by 8 bases, and 21 bases separated the two germline ends. Germline loops: CDR1 LNHDA, CDR2 SQIVND (reference sequence). This CDR3 has 14 amino acids. The CDR3 spells CASTGGDDRDKQYF. The CDR3 bases are TGTGCCAGTACCGGGGGGGACGACAGGGATAAGCAGTACTTC.

The J gene is TRBJ1-2, the V gene TRBV7-3; the match to TRBD1 covers 9 bases. From germline, CDR1 is SGHTA and CDR2 FQGTGA. The V and J ends lost 7 bases and 5 bases, in that order; junction bases with no gene match: 23. The CDR3 runs to 19 residues. CDR3 DNA: TGTGCCAGCACGGGGACAGGGTTTTACGGTCAAAATGGAGGGTATGGCTACACCTTC. As protein: CASTGTGFYGQNGGYGYTF.

The chain joins TRBV9 to TRBJ1-1; 8 bases align to TRBD1. The CDR3 has 16 amino acids. The germline V gene encodes CDR1 SGDLS and CDR2 YYNGEE. Trimming at V came to 4 bases and at J to 10 bases, leaving 18 bases not matched to a gene. The CDR3 spells CASSPHGLGQGGGAFF. The CDR3 DNA is TGTGCCAGCAGCCCGCACGGATTAGGACAGGGCGGGGGAGCTTTCTTT.

The chain combines TRBV7-7 with TRBJ1-5, with TRBD1 matching over 10 bases. The V gene end was trimmed by 5 bases and the J gene end by 2 bases; junction bases not matched to a gene: 3. Germline assignment: CDR1 SSHAT and CDR2 FNYEAQ (reference sequence). This CDR3 spans 15 amino acids. For the CDR3, the DNA is TGTGCCAGCAGCGACAGGGGGCCGGGCAATCAGCCCCAGCATTTT. This encodes CASSDRGPGNQPQHF.

The V gene is TRBV21-1, the J gene TRBJ2-7; TRBD1 is the table's D call and was not checked against the DNA. TRBV21-1 is given as a pseudogene. The CDR3 contains 16 residues. The CDR3 DNA reads as TGTGCCAGCAGCAAATATGGGCGGACAGGGCCCTACGAGCAGTACTTC. It is translated as CASSKYGRTGPYEQYF.

The rearrangement links TRBV18 to TRBJ1-1; no firm D call. Germline values: CDR1 KGHSH, CDR2 LQKENI. The ends were cut back, 4 bases at V and 0 bases at J, with 15 bases in the middle. The CDR3 has 16 amino acids. DNA for the CDR3: TGTGCCAGCTCACTTGGCGAGGCCACCTTGAACACTGAAGCTTTCTTT. Encoded protein: CASSLGEATLNTEAFF.

This clone was counted only a few times. V usage is TRBV19 and J usage is TRBJ1-6; D perhaps matches TRBD1 (6 bases). Trimming shortened V by 7 bases and J by 6 bases, and 19 bases separated the two germline ends. The germline CDR1 and CDR2 sequences are LNHDA and SQIVND (reference sequence). This CDR3 contains 16 residues. The CDR3 DNA is TGTGCCAGTACTCAATCTGGACAGTTTCTTAATTCACCCCTCCACTTT. Protein sequence: CASTQSGQFLNSPLHF.

The chain recombines TRBV12-5 with TRBJ1-1; 8 bases align to TRBD1. This CDR3 has 14 amino acids. V gave up 5 bases and J gave up 4 bases; unmatched junction bases: 6. The V gene's germline CDR1 is LGHNT and CDR2 FRNRAP. The CDR3 DNA sequence: TGTGCTAGTGGTACCCAGGGGGCGAGCACTGAAGCTTTCTTT. Protein: CASGTQGASTEAFF.

V and J are TRBV7-2 and TRBJ2-3; D might be TRBD2 (6 bases). Germline-derived CDR1 and CDR2 are SGHTA and FQGNSA. This CDR3 comprises 12 residues. V was pared by 5 bases and J by 8 bases, with 11 bases between. The chain's CDR3 is CASSHSSATQYF. The CDR3, as DNA: TGTGCCAGCAGCCACTCTAGCGCTACGCAGTATTTT.

The chain links TRBV19 to TRBJ2-7; 8 bases align to TRBD1. Germline CDR1 reads LNHDA; CDR2 reads SQIVND (reference sequence). After removal of 2 bases from V and 2 bases from J, the junction contained 5 bases not matched to a gene. The length of the CDR3 is 15 residues. The chain's CDR3 is CASSISGGDPYEQYF. The CDR3 bases are TGTGCCAGTAGTATATCAGGGGGCGACCCCTACGAGCAGTACTTC.

This clone was seen more than once but under ten times. The gene calls are TRBV6-5 and TRBJ2-5, with 9 bases aligning to TRBD2. The germline gives CDR1 MNHEY, CDR2 SVGAGI. The V segment lost 8 bases and the J segment 9 bases; nucleotides outside the gene matches: 13. The CDR3 totals 14 residues. The CDR3 nucleotides read TGTGCCAGCGATCGGACTAGCGACCTTCCCCCCCAGTACTTC. Translating it yields CASDRTSDLPPQYF.

The chain links TRBV2 to TRBJ2-7; D is uncertain. The V end lost 2 bases, the J end lost 3 bases, and 8 bases lay between the germline ends. Germline lookup yields CDR1 SNHLY and CDR2 FYNNEI. The CDR3 is 13 residues long. CDR3 residues: CASSESRNYEQYV. The CDR3 DNA is TGTGCCAGCAGTGAAAGCAGAAACTACGAGCAGTACGTC.

The chain joins TRBV10-3 to TRBJ1-2; no clear D. Germline CDR1 is ENHRY and CDR2 is SYGVKD. This CDR3 has 15 residues. V shed 0 bases and J shed 4 bases, with 12 bases lying between them. The DNA of the CDR3 is TGTGCCATCAGTGAGTCCTTGGGAGAGGTCTATGGCTACACCTTC. Residues: CAISESLGEVYGYTF.

V gene TRBV5-1 combines with J gene TRBJ2-7; perhaps TRBD2 as D (7 bases). CDR1 and CDR2 from the germline V gene are SGHRS and YFSETQ. There are 16 residues in the CDR3. V was pared by 0 bases and J by 5 bases, with 18 bases between. The CDR3 sequence is CASSLAGGLAGDEQYF. The DNA of the CDR3 is TGCGCCAGCAGCTTGGCCGGGGGGCTAGCCGGAGACGAGCAGTACTTC.

This clone was observed a few times. This sequence joins TRBV7-9 and TRBJ1-4; D not certain. The CDR3 extends over 17 amino acids. The germline V gene encodes CDR1 SEHNR and CDR2 FQNEAQ (reference sequence). The V and J ends lost 5 bases and 0 bases respectively, with 16 bases between them. CDR3 residues: CASSRLGGESTNEKLFF. The CDR3, as DNA: TGTGCCAGCAGCCGCCTTGGCGGAGAATCAACTAATGAAAAACTGTTTTTT. The full variable domain, in which reference TRBV7-9 and TRBJ1-4 provide the parts outside the CDR3, is DTGVSQNPRHKITKRGQNVTFRCDPISEHNRLYWYRQTLGQGPEFLTYFQNEAQLEKSRLLSDRFSAERPKGSFSTLEIQRTEQGDSAMYLCASSRLGGESTNEKLFFGSGTQLSVL.

This clone has just one count. The V call is TRBV7-2, the J call TRBJ1-3; no definite D call. The CDR3 runs to 17 residues. From germline, CDR1 is SGHTA and CDR2 FQGNSA. V lost 2 bases, J lost 0 bases, and 14 bases lay in between. CDR3 nucleotide sequence: TGTGCCAGCAGCTTACGCCTCGACACCCACTCTGGAAACACCATATATTTT. Translating gives CASSLRLDTHSGNTIYF.

The V gene is TRBV5-1, the J gene TRBJ1-4, with TRBD1 matching over 7 bases. The CDR3 covers 14 residues. Germline V CDR1 and CDR2: SGHRS, YFSETQ. With 0 bases clipped from V and 7 bases from J, the junction kept 3 bases outside the gene matches. CDR3 DNA sequence: TGCGCCAGCAGCTTGGGTTCAGGGGGTGAAAAACTGTTTTTT. Translating gives CASSLGSGGEKLFF. The whole variable domain, filled in from reference TRBV5-1 and TRBJ1-4, reads KAGVTQTPRYLIKTRGQQVTLSCSPISGHRSVSWYQQTPGQGLQFLFEYFSETQRNKGNFPGRFSGRQFSNSRSEMNVSTLELGDSALYLCASSLGSGGEKLFFGSGTQLSVL.

This chain joins TRBV19 and TRBJ1-5, with 10 bases aligning to TRBD1. CDR1 is LNHDA and CDR2 is SQIVND in the germline V gene (reference sequence). V shed 4 bases, J shed 5 bases, and the junction held 2 bases outside the gene matches. CDR3 length: 14 amino acids. For the CDR3, the DNA is TGTGCCAGTAGTACTGACAGGGGGCATCAGCCCCAGCATTTT. Translation gives CASSTDRGHQPQHF.